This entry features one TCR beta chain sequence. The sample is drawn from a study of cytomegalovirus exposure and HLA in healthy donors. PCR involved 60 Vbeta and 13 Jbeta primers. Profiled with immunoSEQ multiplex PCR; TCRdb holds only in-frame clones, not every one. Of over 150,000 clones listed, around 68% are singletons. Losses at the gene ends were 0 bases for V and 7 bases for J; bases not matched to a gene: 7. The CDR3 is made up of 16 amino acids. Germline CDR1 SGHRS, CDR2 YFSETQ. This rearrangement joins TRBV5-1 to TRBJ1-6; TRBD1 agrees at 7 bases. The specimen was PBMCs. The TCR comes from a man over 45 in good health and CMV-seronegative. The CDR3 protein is CASSLVGGAGNSPLHF. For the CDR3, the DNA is TGCGCCAGCAGCTTGGTAGGGGGCGCGGGGAATTCACCCCTCCACTTT.